The source of this TCR beta chain is a study of blood T cell repertoires in COVID-19. The CDR3 extends over 13 amino acids. Trimming at V came to 6 bases and at J to 6 bases, leaving 7 bases not matched to a gene. Germline CDR1 reads SGHTA; CDR2 reads FQGNSA. Clones were sequenced by immunoSEQ multiplex PCR, and TCRdb holds only the in-frame ones, with some missing. The sample holds a few hundred thousand clones, around 88% seen once. The sequence came from a woman in her 30s who had recovered from COVID-19. Sequenced material: peripheral blood. The chain employs TRBV7-2 and TRBJ1-2; TRBD1 matches 7 bases. CDR3 DNA sequence: TGTGCCAGCAGTCTAGGGGGCGGAGATGGCTACACCTTC. Encoded protein: CASSLGGGDGYTF.